The 12 T cell receptor beta chains presented below share a single source sample, sequenced in a study of blood T cell repertoires in COVID-19 (dated by TCRdb to the early 2020s). The library came from the immunoSEQ multiplex PCR assay. In TCRdb, the immuneACCESS table is reduced to in-frame sequences with V and J assigned. These tables do not hold every clone; where another copy was compared, an unresolved V gene accounts for under half, and the others remain unexplained. The sample yields about 120,000 clones; roughly 90% were counted once. In total, the top ten clones hold 3.8% of the sample. The sequenced sample consisted of peripheral blood. The origin of the receptors is a woman aged 60 to 75 with COVID-19, enrolled during active disease.

The J gene is TRBJ1-1, the V gene TRBV2; D is perhaps TRBD1 (6 bases). Germline assignment: CDR1 SNHLY and CDR2 FYNNEI. This CDR3 contains 13 residues. V gave up 7 bases and J gave up 4 bases, with 13 bases separating them. The CDR3 is CASNRGASTEAFF. The CDR3, as DNA: TGTGCCAGCAATCGGGGGGCGAGCACTGAAGCTTTCTTT.

The chain joins TRBV18 to TRBJ2-7; D not resolved. The germline V gene encodes CDR1 KGHSH and CDR2 LQKENI. The CDR3 length is 14 residues. V was cut by 6 bases and J by 5 bases, with 17 bases left in between. The CDR3 DNA reads as TGTGCCAGCTCCCCTGACATTCGGTTTAACGAGCAGTACTTC. Translation gives CASSPDIRFNEQYF.

Concerning this clone itself: Other DNA sequences in this sample translate to the same CDR3. V gene TRBV7-7 combines with J gene TRBJ2-5, with 7 nucleotides matching TRBD1. Looked up from germline, CDR1 is SSHAT and CDR2 is FNYEAQ (reference sequence). After removal of 5 bases from V and 1 base from J, the junction contained 1 base not matched to a gene. The CDR3 is 13 amino acids. The CDR3, as DNA: TGTGCCAGCAGCCGGGACAGCCAAGAGACCCAGTACTTC. Amino acid sequence: CASSRDSQETQYF.

This chain connects TRBV19 to TRBJ2-7, with a tentative D call TRBD1 (5 bases). Germline CDR1 is LNHDA and CDR2 is SQIVND (reference sequence). The CDR3 covers 14 residues. Between the trimmed V and J ends, which lost 3 bases and 5 bases, there was a span of 14 bases. CDR3: CASSIWQGAHEQYF. In DNA, the CDR3 is TGTGCCAGTAGTATTTGGCAGGGCGCCCACGAGCAGTACTTC.

The CDR3 DNA sequence: TGTGCCAGCAGGTCACAGGGTGGAGTCCAAAAACTGTTTTTT. It encodes CASRSQGGVQKLFF. The chain links TRBV2 to TRBJ1-4; D perhaps matches TRBD1 (6 bases). CDR3 length: 14 residues. Germline assignment: CDR1 SNHLY and CDR2 FYNNEI. Between the trimmed V and J ends, which lost 6 bases and 9 bases, there was a span of 17 bases.

The chain recombines TRBV11-1 with TRBJ2-3; 8 nucleotides line up with TRBD1. The trim removed 5 bases at V and 7 bases at J, leaving 8 bases unmatched. Germline assignment: CDR1 SGHAT and CDR2 FQDESV (reference sequence). CDR3 length: 14 amino acids. CDR3 nucleotide sequence: TGTGCCAGCAGCCCCCGGACAGGGCGTTATACGCAGTATTTT. Its protein is CASSPRTGRYTQYF.

The chain combines TRBV16 with TRBJ2-5; the D gene is possibly TRBD2 (5 bases). The CDR3 totals 14 residues. Trimming removed 1 base from V and 6 bases from J, with 12 bases in between. CDR1 and CDR2 (germline): KGHSY, FQNENV. CDR3 sequence reads: CASSQFEGSKTQYF. The CDR3 DNA reads TGTGCCAGCAGCCAATTTGAGGGATCGAAGACCCAGTACTTC.

V is TRBV5-8 and J is TRBJ2-2; a possible D gene is TRBD2 (6 bases). Germline loops: CDR1 SGHTS, CDR2 YDEGEE. Trimming removed 0 bases from V and 4 bases from J, with 10 bases in between. This CDR3 has 15 residues. The chain's CDR3 is CASSLVEGTTGELFF. The CDR3 bases are TGTGCCAGCAGCTTGGTGGAGGGGACCACCGGGGAGCTGTTTTTT.

This chain links TRBV19 with TRBJ1-5; D perhaps matches TRBD1 (6 bases). The V gene lost 3 bases and the J gene lost 4 bases, with 13 bases spanning the gap. The CDR3 spans 15 residues. CDR1 is LNHDA, CDR2 SQIVND, per germline (reference sequence). CDR3 sequence reads: CASSMSRQANQPQHF. The CDR3 region has the DNA TGTGCCAGTAGTATGTCGAGACAGGCTAATCAGCCCCAGCATTTT.

This sequence joins TRBV9 and TRBJ2-4; TRBD1 aligns across 9 bases. Per germline, CDR1 SGDLS and CDR2 YYNGEE. The CDR3 consists of 18 residues. V gave up 3 bases and J gave up 0 bases; unmatched junction bases: 10. The CDR3 DNA reads as TGTGCCAGCAGCGAGGACAGGGGAGCTTCGCTAGCCAAAAACATTCAGTACTTC. The encoded protein is CASSEDRGASLAKNIQYF.

This chain's CDR3 is CASSLAQAGGQDTQYF. The CDR3 DNA follows: TGTGCCAGCAGCTTAGCGCAAGCGGGGGGGCAAGATACGCAGTATTTT. The V and J genes are TRBV7-6 and TRBJ2-3, with 10 bases fitting TRBD2. CDR3 length equals 16 residues. Trimming took 0 bases from V and 5 from J; bases not matched to a gene: 5. Looked up from germline, CDR1 is SGHVS and CDR2 is FNYEAQ.

Worth noting for this clone: The junction shows a germline mismatch at one end, possibly a read error. This chain connects TRBV6-6 to TRBJ1-2, with D perhaps matching TRBD1 (5 bases). Germline V gene sequence: CDR1 MNHNY, CDR2 SVGAGI (reference sequence). This CDR3 region has 15 residues. This CDR3 is CASSPTVAPNDGYTF. DNA for the CDR3: TGTGCCAGCAGCCCGACAGTAGCCCCTAACGATGGCTACACCTTC.